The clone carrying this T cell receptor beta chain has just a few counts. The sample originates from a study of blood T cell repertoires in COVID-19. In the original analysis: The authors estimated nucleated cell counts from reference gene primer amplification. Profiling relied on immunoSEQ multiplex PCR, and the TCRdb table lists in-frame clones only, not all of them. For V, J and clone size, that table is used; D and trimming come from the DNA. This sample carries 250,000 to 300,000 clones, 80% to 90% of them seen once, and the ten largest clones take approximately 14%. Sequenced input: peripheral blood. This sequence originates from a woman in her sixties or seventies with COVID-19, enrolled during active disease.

CDR3: CASSPDRGDGYTF. The CDR3 DNA reads as TGTGCCAGCAGCCCAGATCGAGGCGATGGCTACACCTTC. The chain joins TRBV7-8 to TRBJ1-2; D unresolved. This CDR3 region has 13 residues. The germline gives CDR1 SGHVS, CDR2 FQNEAQ. V was trimmed by 5 bases and J by 6 bases, leaving 13 bases between them.